The rows below give T cell receptor beta chains drawn from one sample of a study of Graves' ophthalmopathy and Graves' hyperthyroidism. TCRdb analysed the multiplex PCR reads with MiXCR anew, one entry per CDR3 protein. This sample has about 1.1 million distinct CDR3 sequences, with 35% to 40% found just once. Sequencing was carried out using peripheral blood or thyroid tissue (not recorded which). Receptors originate from an adult man with Graves' hyperthyroidism. Both conserved end residues are part of each CDR3. Fields, in order: J gene, clone size, V gene, D gene, CDR3 protein, CDR3 DNA. The D gene is left open where the match is weak. Clone size is given for some rows only: seen once, a few or many times, or a class if the clone is expanded.

j_call: TRBJ2-2
clone_size: few
v_call: TRBV4-3
d_call: TRBD1
cdr3_aa: CASSLGTGGPGELFF
cdr3_nt: TGCGCCAGCAGCCTGGGGACAGGGGGTCCCGGGGAGCTGTTTTTT

j_call: TRBJ2-7
clone_size: few
v_call: TRBV2
d_call: TRBD2
cdr3_aa: CASRTAMGLASLEQYF
cdr3_nt: TGTGCCAGCAGAACGGCCATGGGACTAGCAAGTCTCGAGCAGTACTTC

j_call: TRBJ1-2
clone_size: few
v_call: TRBV10-3
d_call: -
cdr3_aa: CAIRPQIPNYGYTF
cdr3_nt: TGTGCCATCAGGCCTCAAATCCCGAACTATGGCTACACCTTC

j_call: TRBJ1-4
clone_size: many
v_call: TRBV2
d_call: TRBD1
cdr3_aa: CASSEGTGGEKLFF
cdr3_nt: TGTGCCAGCAGTGAAGGGACAGGGGGTGAAAAACTGTTTTTT

j_call: TRBJ1-5
clone_size: few
v_call: TRBV11-2
d_call: TRBD1
cdr3_aa: CASSTGQASSPQHF
cdr3_nt: TGTGCCAGCAGCACAGGACAGGCCAGCTCTCCCCAGCATTTT

j_call: TRBJ1-5
clone_size: few
v_call: TRBV20-1
d_call: -
cdr3_aa: CSASHPTVINQPQHF
cdr3_nt: TGCAGTGCTAGTCACCCCACAGTTATCAATCAGCCCCAGCATTTT

j_call: TRBJ1-1
clone_size: -
v_call: TRBV6-1
d_call: -
cdr3_aa: CASSPPSAGTEAFF
cdr3_nt: TGTGCCAGCTCACCACCGTCGGCCGGGACTGAAGCTTTCTTT

j_call: TRBJ2-5
clone_size: once
v_call: TRBV2
d_call: -
cdr3_aa: CASNDGITGPQETQYF
cdr3_nt: TGTGCCAGCAATGACGGGATAACAGGGCCCCAAGAGACCCAGTACTTC

j_call: TRBJ1-1
clone_size: many
v_call: TRBV2
d_call: -
cdr3_aa: CASSFVSAGRQQNTEAFF
cdr3_nt: TGTGCCAGCAGCTTCGTGTCGGCAGGTCGACAGCAGAACACTGAAGCTTTCTTT

j_call: TRBJ2-7
clone_size: few
v_call: TRBV20-1
d_call: TRBD2
cdr3_aa: CSARGIAGLTYEQYF
cdr3_nt: TGCAGTGCTAGAGGTATAGCGGGACTGACCTACGAGCAGTACTTC

j_call: TRBJ2-7
clone_size: few
v_call: TRBV10-2
d_call: -
cdr3_aa: CASSESRALSYEQYF
cdr3_nt: TGTGCCAGCAGTGAATCTCGTGCCCTCTCCTACGAGCAGTACTTC

j_call: TRBJ1-1
clone_size: -
v_call: TRBV3-1
d_call: TRBD1
cdr3_aa: CASRQGQGYPGTEAFF
cdr3_nt: TGTGCCAGCCGCCAGGGACAGGGGTACCCGGGGACTGAAGCTTTCTTT

j_call: TRBJ2-7
clone_size: -
v_call: TRBV6-5
d_call: TRBD1
cdr3_aa: CASTRDRVSYEQYF
cdr3_nt: TGTGCCAGCACCAGGGACAGGGTCTCCTACGAGCAGTACTTC

j_call: TRBJ2-5
clone_size: few
v_call: TRBV12-3/TRBV12-4
d_call: TRBD2
cdr3_aa: CASSSSPAGGGEETQYF
cdr3_nt: TGTGCCAGCAGTTCTTCTCCAGCGGGAGGAGGGGAAGAGACCCAGTACTTC

j_call: TRBJ1-3
clone_size: -
v_call: TRBV20-1
d_call: -
cdr3_aa: CSARDERPGNTIYF
cdr3_nt: TGCAGTGCTAGAGATGAAAGACCTGGAAACACCATATATTTT

j_call: TRBJ1-4
clone_size: -
v_call: TRBV29-1
d_call: TRBD1
cdr3_aa: CSVGTGGAYEKLFF
cdr3_nt: TGCAGCGTTGGGACAGGGGGCGCCTATGAAAAACTGTTTTTT

j_call: TRBJ1-1
clone_size: -
v_call: TRBV7-6
d_call: TRBD1
cdr3_aa: CASSSGQEQMNTEAFF
cdr3_nt: TGTGCCAGCAGCTCCGGACAGGAGCAAATGAACACTGAAGCTTTCTTT

j_call: TRBJ2-2
clone_size: -
v_call: TRBV2
d_call: -
cdr3_aa: CASSAADYTGELFF
cdr3_nt: TGTGCCAGCAGTGCTGCAGATTACACCGGGGAGCTGTTTTTT

j_call: TRBJ2-5
clone_size: -
v_call: TRBV6-5
d_call: TRBD2
cdr3_aa: CASRFAGGPQETQYF
cdr3_nt: TGTGCCAGCCGGTTTGCGGGGGGTCCCCAAGAGACCCAGTACTTC

j_call: TRBJ2-7
clone_size: -
v_call: TRBV20-1
d_call: TRBD2
cdr3_aa: CSAISGSLYEQYF
cdr3_nt: TGCAGTGCTATTAGCGGGAGTCTCTACGAGCAGTACTTC

j_call: TRBJ2-7
clone_size: -
v_call: TRBV7-1
d_call: TRBD1
cdr3_aa: CASRWDRVWEQYF
cdr3_nt: TGTGCCAGCAGATGGGACAGGGTATGGGAGCAGTACTTC

j_call: TRBJ2-1
clone_size: -
v_call: TRBV24-1
d_call: TRBD1
cdr3_aa: CATSVMNRGSRDEQFF
cdr3_nt: TGTGCCACCAGTGTAATGAACAGGGGGTCTCGCGATGAGCAGTTCTTC

j_call: TRBJ2-7
clone_size: -
v_call: TRBV28
d_call: -
cdr3_aa: CASNTAGTLYPYEQYF
cdr3_nt: TGTGCCAGCAACACGGCCGGGACACTTTATCCCTACGAGCAGTACTTC

j_call: TRBJ2-5
clone_size: -
v_call: TRBV15
d_call: -
cdr3_aa: CATSSERGNQETQYF
cdr3_nt: TGTGCCACCAGCAGTGAACGGGGGAACCAAGAGACCCAGTACTTC

j_call: TRBJ1-6
clone_size: few
v_call: TRBV5-6
d_call: -
cdr3_aa: CGSSLDPNSPLHF
cdr3_nt: TGTGGCAGCAGCTTGGATCCGAATTCACCCCTCCACTTT

j_call: TRBJ1-5
clone_size: -
v_call: TRBV12-3/TRBV12-4
d_call: -
cdr3_aa: CASTGQQNQPQHF
cdr3_nt: TGTGCCAGCACTGGACAGCAGAATCAGCCCCAGCATTTT

j_call: TRBJ1-2
clone_size: many
v_call: TRBV5-8
d_call: -
cdr3_aa: CASSRLWGNYGYTF
cdr3_nt: TGTGCCAGCAGTCGACTATGGGGGAACTATGGCTACACCTTC

j_call: TRBJ2-5
clone_size: many
v_call: TRBV15
d_call: TRBD2
cdr3_aa: CATSRVGGSLNQYF
cdr3_nt: TGTGCCACCAGCAGAGTTGGCGGGAGCTTGAACCAGTACTTC

j_call: TRBJ1-2
clone_size: -
v_call: TRBV12-3/TRBV12-4
d_call: TRBD1
cdr3_aa: CATLRDRAYGYTF
cdr3_nt: TGTGCCACCCTGAGGGACAGGGCGTATGGCTACACCTTC

j_call: TRBJ2-7
clone_size: -
v_call: TRBV7-3
d_call: -
cdr3_aa: CASSFESVYEQYF
cdr3_nt: TGTGCCAGCAGCTTCGAATCCGTCTACGAGCAGTACTTC